The 18 T cell receptor beta chains listed next were all sequenced from one sample in a study of blood T cell repertoires in COVID-19. Sequencing used immunoSEQ multiplex PCR; TCRdb keeps in-frame clones, though not all of them. The repertoire holds fewer than 450,000 clones, with about 90% as singletons. Sequencing was done on a sample of PBMCs or T cells enriched from blood (not recorded which). These TCRs come from a woman aged 30 to 39 who had recovered from COVID-19.

This clone appeared a single time. The chain combines TRBV7-6 with TRBJ2-3, with 9 bases identical to TRBD2. The V and J ends lost 0 bases and 4 bases, in that order; junction bases with no gene match: 5. This CDR3 has 16 amino acids. Germline V gene lookup returns CDR1 SGHVS and CDR2 FNYEAQ. The CDR3 here is CASSLALRGGPDTQYF. The CDR3 nucleotides are TGTGCCAGCAGCTTAGCGCTGCGGGGGGGCCCAGATACGCAGTATTTT.

V and J are TRBV2 and TRBJ1-1; D remains ambiguous. Germline values: CDR1 SNHLY, CDR2 FYNNEI. V was cut by 4 bases and J by 1 base, with 10 bases left in between. CDR3 size: 14 residues. Here the CDR3 DNA reads TGTGCCAGCAGTGGCTGGGCGGGGAACACTGAAGCTTTCTTT. Its protein product is CASSGWAGNTEAFF.

The chain employs TRBV5-6 and TRBJ1-5, with 9 bases fitting TRBD1. V was clipped by 2 bases and J by 4 bases; unmatched bases: 10. Germline CDR1 and CDR2: SGHDT and YYEEEE. The CDR3 is 17 residues long. The CDR3 DNA follows: TGTGCCAGCAGCTTCACACCGGGACAGGGTGGTAATCAGCCCCAGCATTTT. Amino acids: CASSFTPGQGGNQPQHF.

This sequence joins TRBV6-5 and TRBJ2-2, with 8 nucleotides matching TRBD1. Germline CDR1 reads MNHEY; CDR2 reads SVGAGI. The CDR3 sequence is 15 residues long. Trimming removed 8 bases from V and 4 bases from J; junction bases left unmatched: 9. For the CDR3, the DNA is TGTGCCAGCTCACGACAGGGGCAAGTCACCGGGGAGCTGTTTTTT. Its protein is CASSRQGQVTGELFF.

In its sample, this clone was seen once. The chain carries TRBV2 and TRBJ1-2; the match to TRBD1 covers 8 bases. V was clipped by 5 bases and J by 7 bases; unmatched bases: 9. CDR3 length: 14 amino acids. Germline lookup yields CDR1 SNHLY and CDR2 FYNNEI. CDR3 in DNA: TGTGCCAGCAGTTGGACAGACAGGGGAAGTGGCTACACCTTC. Translating it yields CASSWTDRGSGYTF.

This chain links TRBV7-2 with TRBJ1-5; TRBD1 aligns across 10 bases. The CDR3 length is 17 residues. Germline V gene data show CDR1 as SGHTA and CDR2 as FQGNSA. Trimming took 1 base from V and 3 from J; bases not matched to a gene: 6. CDR3 DNA: TGTGCCAGCAGCTTAGTGGGGACAGGGGACTACAATCAGCCCCAGCATTTT. Translation: CASSLVGTGDYNQPQHF.

The chain joins TRBV7-2 to TRBJ2-4, with 9 bases that match TRBD1. This CDR3 region has 18 residues. Looked up from germline, CDR1 is SGHTA and CDR2 is FQGNSA. V lost 5 bases and J lost 0; bases outside the gene matches: 11. The CDR3 DNA reads as TGTGCCAGCAGCAATACAGGGGGCGGACCGATAGCCAAAAACATTCAGTACTTC. Amino acid sequence: CASSNTGGGPIAKNIQYF.

V and J are TRBV27 and TRBJ1-5; D is uncertain. Germline V gene data show CDR1 as MNHEY and CDR2 as SMNVEV (reference sequence). CDR3 length: 17 residues. Trimming stripped 1 base from V and 0 bases from J, with 13 bases between. The CDR3 bases are TGTGCCAGCAGTTTATACCTGGCGGGCGATAGCAATCAGCCCCAGCATTTT. Amino acids: CASSLYLAGDSNQPQHF.

The chain has TRBV4-3 and TRBJ1-1; 10 nucleotides match TRBD1. V trimming: 8 bases; J trimming: 0 bases; junction bases outside the gene matches: 12. The CDR3 contains 17 residues. CDR1 and CDR2 (germline): LGHNA, YSLEER. The CDR3 DNA follows: TGCGCCAGCGGACAATCGACAGGGGGCGCCTTGAACACTGAAGCTTTCTTT. Protein product: CASGQSTGGALNTEAFF.

This clone came up once. CDR3 sequence: CASSVQGGTEAFF. In DNA, the CDR3 is TGCGCCAGCAGCGTACAGGGGGGCACTGAAGCTTTCTTT. The chain is built from TRBV5-1 and TRBJ1-1, with 8 bases lining up with TRBD1. Germline trimming cut 4 bases from V and 4 bases from J; bases unmatched to any gene: 3. The CDR3 loop spans 13 amino acids. Germline values: CDR1 SGHRS, CDR2 YFSETQ. The variable domain in full, completed from reference TRBV5-1 and TRBJ1-1, reads KAGVTQTPRYLIKTRGQQVTLSCSPISGHRSVSWYQQTPGQGLQFLFEYFSETQRNKGNFPGRFSGRQFSNSRSEMNVSTLELGDSALYLCASSVQGGTEAFFGQGTRLTVV.

The V and J genes are TRBV6-2 or TRBV6-3 and TRBJ2-1; TRBD2 matches 7 bases. From germline, CDR1 is MNHEY and CDR2 SVGEGT. CDR3 size: 15 residues. J was trimmed by 7 bases and V by 2 bases; bases with no gene match: 8. In DNA form, the CDR3 reads TGTGCCAGCAGTTACGGACTAGGTGTAAAAAATGAGCAGTTCTTC. It codes for CASSYGLGVKNEQFF.

This clone was found once. This chain connects TRBV18 to TRBJ1-6; TRBD1 is a possible D gene (6 bases). Germline V gene data show CDR1 as KGHSH and CDR2 as LQKENI. The germline V and J ends were trimmed by 3 bases and 3 bases, with 15 bases remaining between them. This CDR3 has 17 amino acids. This CDR3 is CASSPYDGQSYNSPLHF. The CDR3 DNA is TGTGCCAGCTCACCCTACGACGGACAGAGCTATAATTCACCCCTCCACTTT.

The CDR3 DNA follows: TGTGCCAGCAGTGGCGACATCAGAAACTATGGCTACACCTTC. It translates to CASSGDIRNYGYTF. The chain combines TRBV2 with TRBJ1-2; D is unclear. V lost 4 bases and J lost 2, with 11 bases in between. Looked up from germline, CDR1 is SNHLY and CDR2 is FYNNEI. The CDR3 extends over 14 amino acids.

The rearrangement links TRBV5-1 to TRBJ2-2, with TRBD1 matching over 8 bases. The CDR3 totals 15 residues. V was clipped by 2 bases and J by 4 bases; unmatched bases: 4. Germline V gene lookup returns CDR1 SGHRS and CDR2 YFSETQ. CDR3 coding DNA: TGCGCCAGCAGCTTAAGACAGGGGTTCACCGGGGAGCTGTTTTTT. This codes for CASSLRQGFTGELFF.

The V gene is TRBV7-9, the J gene TRBJ2-2; D is unresolved. Trimming removed 0 bases from V and 8 bases from J, with 7 bases in between. This CDR3 has 13 residues. The germline V gene encodes CDR1 SEHNR and CDR2 FQNEAQ (reference sequence). CDR3 sequence: CASSLASRGELFF. CDR3 bases: TGTGCCAGCAGCTTAGCGAGCAGGGGGGAGCTGTTTTTT.

The genes are TRBV4-2 and TRBJ1-2; tentatively, D is TRBD1 (6 bases). The CDR3 is 14 residues long. V dropped 4 bases and J dropped 1 base, with 10 bases sitting between them. Germline lookup yields CDR1 LGHNA and CDR2 YNFKEQ. CDR3 nucleotides: TGTGCCAGCAGCCGAGGGACAAATAACTATGGCTACACCTTC. Its translation: CASSRGTNNYGYTF.

The chain is built from TRBV28 and TRBJ2-2; 7 nucleotides line up with TRBD2. The CDR3 runs to 17 residues. Trimming removed 6 bases from V and 2 bases from J; junction bases left unmatched: 12. Per the germline V gene, CDR1 is MDHEN and CDR2 is SYDVKM. The CDR3 protein is CASRQPLGRGNTGELFF. The CDR3 bases are TGTGCCAGCAGACAGCCTCTGGGGAGGGGCAACACCGGGGAGCTGTTTTTT.

This sequence joins TRBV10-2 and TRBJ1-1, with TRBD1 matching over 9 bases. Germline-derived CDR1 and CDR2 are WSHSY and SAAADI. The CDR3 is 14 residues long. The junction had 4 bases not matched to a gene; V was cut back by 5 bases and J by 3 bases. CDR3 sequence (DNA): TGCGCCAGCAGTCTGGGACAGGGCGACACTGAAGCTTTCTTT. It codes for CASSLGQGDTEAFF.